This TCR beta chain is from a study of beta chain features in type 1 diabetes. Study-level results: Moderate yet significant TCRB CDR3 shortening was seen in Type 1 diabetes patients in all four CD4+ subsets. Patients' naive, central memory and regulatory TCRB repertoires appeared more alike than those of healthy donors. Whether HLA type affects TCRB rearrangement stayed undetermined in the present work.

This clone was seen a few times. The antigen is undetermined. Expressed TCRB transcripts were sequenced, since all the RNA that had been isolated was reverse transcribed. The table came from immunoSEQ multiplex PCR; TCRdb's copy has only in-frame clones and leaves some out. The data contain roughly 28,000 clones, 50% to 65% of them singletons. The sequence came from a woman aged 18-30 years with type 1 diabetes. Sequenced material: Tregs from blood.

CDR3 nucleotide sequence: TGTGCCAGCCGGAGGGGCGCGGGAGGGACAGATACGCAGTATTTT. Its translation is CASRRGAGGTDTQYF. This chain connects TRBV6-1 to TRBJ2-3; 9 bases align to TRBD2. Germline lookup yields CDR1 MNHNS and CDR2 SASEGT. V lost 8 bases to trimming and J lost 3 bases; unmatched junction nucleotides: 9. The length of the CDR3 is 15 residues.